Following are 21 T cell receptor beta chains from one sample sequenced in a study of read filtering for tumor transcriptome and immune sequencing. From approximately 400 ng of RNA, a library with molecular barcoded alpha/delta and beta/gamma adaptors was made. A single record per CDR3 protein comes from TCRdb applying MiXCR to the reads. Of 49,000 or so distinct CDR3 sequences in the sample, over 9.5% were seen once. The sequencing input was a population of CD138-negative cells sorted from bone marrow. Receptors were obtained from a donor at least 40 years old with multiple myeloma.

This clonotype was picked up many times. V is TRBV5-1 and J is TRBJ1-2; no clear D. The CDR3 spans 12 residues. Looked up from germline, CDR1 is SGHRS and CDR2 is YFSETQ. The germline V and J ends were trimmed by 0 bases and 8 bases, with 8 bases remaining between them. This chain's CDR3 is CASSLEVSGYTF. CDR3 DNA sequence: TGCGCCAGCAGCTTGGAAGTCAGCGGCTACACCTTC.

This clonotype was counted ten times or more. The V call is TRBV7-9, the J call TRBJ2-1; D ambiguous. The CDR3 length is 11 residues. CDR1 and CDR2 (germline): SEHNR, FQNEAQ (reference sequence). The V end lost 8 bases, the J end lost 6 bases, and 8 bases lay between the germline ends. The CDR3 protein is CASVQFNEQFF. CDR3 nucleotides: TGTGCCAGCGTTCAGTTCAATGAGCAGTTCTTC.

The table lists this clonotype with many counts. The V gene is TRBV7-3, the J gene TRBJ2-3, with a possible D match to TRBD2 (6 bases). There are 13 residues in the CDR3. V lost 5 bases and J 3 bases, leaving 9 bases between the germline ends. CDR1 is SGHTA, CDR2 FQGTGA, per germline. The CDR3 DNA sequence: TGTGCCAGCAGCCCGGGGACTACAGATACGCAGTATTTT. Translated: CASSPGTTDTQYF.

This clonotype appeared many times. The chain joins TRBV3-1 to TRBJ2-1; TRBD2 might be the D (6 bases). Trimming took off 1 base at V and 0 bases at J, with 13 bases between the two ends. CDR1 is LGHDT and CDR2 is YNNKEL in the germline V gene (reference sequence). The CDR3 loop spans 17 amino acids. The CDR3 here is CASSQGLRGRSYNEQFF. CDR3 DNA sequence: TGTGCCAGCAGCCAAGGGCTGCGGGGTCGCTCCTACAATGAGCAGTTCTTC.

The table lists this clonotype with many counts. The CDR3 DNA sequence: TGCGCCAGCAGCGCAACTAGCGGGAGCTACAATGAGCAGTTCTTC. It specifies CASSATSGSYNEQFF. V gene TRBV5-1 combines with J gene TRBJ2-1, with TRBD2 matching over 11 bases. The J segment lost 3 bases and the V segment lost 4 bases, leaving 3 bases of the junction unmatched. The CDR3 is 15 residues long. Germline CDR1 reads SGHRS; CDR2 reads YFSETQ.

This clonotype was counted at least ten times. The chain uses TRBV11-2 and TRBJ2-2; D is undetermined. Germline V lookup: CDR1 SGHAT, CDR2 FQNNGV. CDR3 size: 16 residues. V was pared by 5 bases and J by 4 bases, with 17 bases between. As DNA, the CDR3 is TGTGCCAGCAGCCAACAAGGACCCACCGGCACCGGGGAGCTGTTTTTT. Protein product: CASSQQGPTGTGELFF.

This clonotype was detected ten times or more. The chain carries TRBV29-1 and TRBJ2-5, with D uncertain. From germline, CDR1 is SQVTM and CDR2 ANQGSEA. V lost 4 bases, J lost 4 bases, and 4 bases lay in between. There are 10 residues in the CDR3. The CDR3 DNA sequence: TGCAGCGTTGCGTTAGAGACCCAGTACTTC. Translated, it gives CSVALETQYF.

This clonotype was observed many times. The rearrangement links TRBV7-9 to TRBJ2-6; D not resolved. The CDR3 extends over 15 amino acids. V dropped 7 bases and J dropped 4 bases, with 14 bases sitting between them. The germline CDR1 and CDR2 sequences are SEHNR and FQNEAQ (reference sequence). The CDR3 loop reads CASNADQTGANVLTF. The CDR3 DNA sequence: TGTGCCAGCAACGCTGACCAAACAGGGGCCAACGTCCTGACTTTC.

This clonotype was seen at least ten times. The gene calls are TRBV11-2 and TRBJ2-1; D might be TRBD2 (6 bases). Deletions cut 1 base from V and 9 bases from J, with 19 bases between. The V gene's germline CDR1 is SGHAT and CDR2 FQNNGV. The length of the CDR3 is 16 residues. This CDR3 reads CASSLVVNRDWSEQFF. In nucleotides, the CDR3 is TGTGCCAGCAGCTTAGTGGTGAACCGGGACTGGAGTGAGCAGTTCTTC.

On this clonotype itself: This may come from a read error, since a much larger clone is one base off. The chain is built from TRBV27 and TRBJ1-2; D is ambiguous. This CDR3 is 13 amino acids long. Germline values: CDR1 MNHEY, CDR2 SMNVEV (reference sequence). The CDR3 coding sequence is TGTGCCAGCAGTCTTACGGGATCCTATGGCTACGCCTTC. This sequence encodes CASSLTGSYGYAF.

This CDR3 reads CASGVAGSYNEQFF. Written as DNA, the CDR3 is TGTGCCAGCGGAGTGGCCGGCTCCTACAATGAGCAGTTCTTC. The chain is built from TRBV28 and TRBJ2-1, with no clear D. This CDR3 region has 14 residues. V lost 8 bases and J lost 0, with 11 bases in between. Germline V gene data show CDR1 as MDHEN and CDR2 as SYDVKM.

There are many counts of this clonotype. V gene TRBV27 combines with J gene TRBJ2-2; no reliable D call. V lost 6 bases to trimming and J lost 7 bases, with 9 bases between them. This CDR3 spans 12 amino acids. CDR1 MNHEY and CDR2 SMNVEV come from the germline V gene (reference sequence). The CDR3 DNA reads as TGTGCCAGCAGCCCCAACTACGGGGAGCTGTTTTTT. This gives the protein CASSPNYGELFF.

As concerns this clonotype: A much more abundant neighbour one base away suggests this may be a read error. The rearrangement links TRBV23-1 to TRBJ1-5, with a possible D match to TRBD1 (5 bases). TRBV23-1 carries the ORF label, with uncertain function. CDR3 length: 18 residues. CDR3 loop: CASSPPWARSLSRQPRHF. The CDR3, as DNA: TGCGCCAGCAGTCCTCCATGGGCGCGGTCACTATCGCGACAGCCCCGGCATTTT.

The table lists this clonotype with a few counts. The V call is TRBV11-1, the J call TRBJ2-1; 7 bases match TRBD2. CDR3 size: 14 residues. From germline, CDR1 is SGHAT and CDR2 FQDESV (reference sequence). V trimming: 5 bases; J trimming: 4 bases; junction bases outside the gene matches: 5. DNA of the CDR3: TGTGCCAGCAGCCGGACTAGGGTTTACAATGAGCAGTTCTTC. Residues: CASSRTRVYNEQFF.

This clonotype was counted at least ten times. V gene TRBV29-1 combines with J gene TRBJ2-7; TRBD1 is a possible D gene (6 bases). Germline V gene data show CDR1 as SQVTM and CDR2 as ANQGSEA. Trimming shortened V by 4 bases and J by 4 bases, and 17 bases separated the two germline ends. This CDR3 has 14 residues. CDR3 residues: CSVGDPGQEYEQYF. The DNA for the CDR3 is TGCAGCGTTGGGGACCCGGGACAAGAATACGAGCAGTACTTC.

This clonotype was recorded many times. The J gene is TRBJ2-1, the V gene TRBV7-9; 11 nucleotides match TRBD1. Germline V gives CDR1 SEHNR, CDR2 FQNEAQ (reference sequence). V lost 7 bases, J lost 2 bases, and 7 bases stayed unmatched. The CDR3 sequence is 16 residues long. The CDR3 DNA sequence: TGTGCCAGCAACTTTTGGGGACAGGGGGCCTACAATGAGCAGTTCTTC. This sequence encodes CASNFWGQGAYNEQFF.

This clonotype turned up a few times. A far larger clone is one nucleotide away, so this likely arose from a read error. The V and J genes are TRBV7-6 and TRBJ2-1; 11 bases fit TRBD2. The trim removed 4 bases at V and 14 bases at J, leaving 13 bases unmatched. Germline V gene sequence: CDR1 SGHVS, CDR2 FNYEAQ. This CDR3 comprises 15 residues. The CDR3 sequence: CASSSLKLAGGYEFF. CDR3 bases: TGTGCCAGCAGCTCCTTGAAGCTAGCGGGAGGCTACGAGTTCTTC.

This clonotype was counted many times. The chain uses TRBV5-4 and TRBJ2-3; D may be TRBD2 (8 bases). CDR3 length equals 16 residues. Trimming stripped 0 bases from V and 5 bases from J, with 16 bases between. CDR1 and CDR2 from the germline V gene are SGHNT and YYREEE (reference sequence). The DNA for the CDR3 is TGTGCCAGCAGCTTGGATCGGGGGGGGACAGAAGATACGCAGTATTTT. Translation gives CASSLDRGGTEDTQYF.

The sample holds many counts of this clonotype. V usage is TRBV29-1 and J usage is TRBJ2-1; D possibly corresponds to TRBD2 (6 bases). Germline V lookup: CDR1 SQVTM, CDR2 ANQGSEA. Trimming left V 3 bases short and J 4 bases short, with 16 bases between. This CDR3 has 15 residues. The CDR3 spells CSVDGGPGLYNEQFF. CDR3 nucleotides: TGCAGCGTTGACGGGGGACCGGGACTTTACAATGAGCAGTTCTTC.

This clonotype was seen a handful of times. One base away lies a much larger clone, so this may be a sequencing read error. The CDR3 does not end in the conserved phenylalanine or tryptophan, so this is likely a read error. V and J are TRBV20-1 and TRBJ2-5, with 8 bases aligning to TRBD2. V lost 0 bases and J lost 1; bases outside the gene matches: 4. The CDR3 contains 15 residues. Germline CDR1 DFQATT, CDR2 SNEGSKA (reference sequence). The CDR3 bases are TGCAGTGCTAGAGATCCCCGGGAGGGCCAAGAGACCCAGTACCTC. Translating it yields CSARDPREGQETQYL.

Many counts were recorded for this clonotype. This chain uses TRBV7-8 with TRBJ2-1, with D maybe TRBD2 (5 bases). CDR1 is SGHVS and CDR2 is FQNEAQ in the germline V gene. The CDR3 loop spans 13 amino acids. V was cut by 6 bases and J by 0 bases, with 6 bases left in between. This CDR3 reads CASSGSSYNEQFF. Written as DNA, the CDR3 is TGTGCCAGCAGTGGGAGCTCCTACAATGAGCAGTTCTTC.